In this sample, the clone carrying this T cell receptor beta chain turned up a few times. As yet, its antigen is unknown. The data belong to a study of blood T cells in healthy people across ages. The study's findings and limits: A strong correlation was seen between TCR beta diversity and naive T cell percentage.

The V end was cut by 6 bases, the J end by 6 bases, with 18 bases between. The CDR3 has 14 residues. PCR was performed a second time for about 7 to 11 cycles using a sample-barcoded 5' primer and a J-beta primer mix. A single record per CDR3 protein comes from TCRdb applying MiXCR to the 5' RACE reads. Of more than 650,000 distinct CDR3 sequences listed, approximately 24% are singletons. These data were also reused for a study on T cells of mothers and their children. As that study records: Compared with unrelated pairs, related mother-child pairs had slightly higher, non-significant overlap. The search for persistent microchimeric T cell clones detected none.

Sequenced sample: blood. The rearrangement uses TRBV12-3 or TRBV12-4 and TRBJ2-7, with D maybe TRBD2 (7 bases). The sequence came from a boy between 5 and 17 years old in good health. The CDR3 DNA sequence: TGTGCCAGCAGCAAAACAGGGAGGGTTCCCGAGCAGTACTTC. Amino acids: CASSKTGRVPEQYF.